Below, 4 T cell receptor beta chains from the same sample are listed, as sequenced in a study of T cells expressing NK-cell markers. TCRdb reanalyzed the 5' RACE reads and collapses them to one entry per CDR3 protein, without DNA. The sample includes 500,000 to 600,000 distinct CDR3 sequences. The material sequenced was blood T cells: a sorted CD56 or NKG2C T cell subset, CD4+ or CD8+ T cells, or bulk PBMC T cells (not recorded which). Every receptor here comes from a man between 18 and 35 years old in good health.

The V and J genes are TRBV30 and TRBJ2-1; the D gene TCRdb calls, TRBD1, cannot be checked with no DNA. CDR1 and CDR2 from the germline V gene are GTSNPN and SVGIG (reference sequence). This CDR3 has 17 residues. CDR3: CAWGTGTGGRSYNEQFF.

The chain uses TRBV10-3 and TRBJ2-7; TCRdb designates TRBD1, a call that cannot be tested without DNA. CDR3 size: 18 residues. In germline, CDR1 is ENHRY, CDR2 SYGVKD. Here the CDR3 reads CAISESGRPGAVAYEQYF.

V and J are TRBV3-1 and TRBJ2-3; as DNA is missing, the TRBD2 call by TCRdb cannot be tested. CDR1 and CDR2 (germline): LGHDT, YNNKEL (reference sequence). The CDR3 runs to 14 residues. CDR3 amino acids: CASSRLASTDTQYF.

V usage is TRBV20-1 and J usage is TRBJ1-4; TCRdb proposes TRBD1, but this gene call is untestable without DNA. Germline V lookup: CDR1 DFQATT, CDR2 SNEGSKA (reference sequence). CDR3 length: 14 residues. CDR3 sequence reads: CSADPGHGNEKLFF.